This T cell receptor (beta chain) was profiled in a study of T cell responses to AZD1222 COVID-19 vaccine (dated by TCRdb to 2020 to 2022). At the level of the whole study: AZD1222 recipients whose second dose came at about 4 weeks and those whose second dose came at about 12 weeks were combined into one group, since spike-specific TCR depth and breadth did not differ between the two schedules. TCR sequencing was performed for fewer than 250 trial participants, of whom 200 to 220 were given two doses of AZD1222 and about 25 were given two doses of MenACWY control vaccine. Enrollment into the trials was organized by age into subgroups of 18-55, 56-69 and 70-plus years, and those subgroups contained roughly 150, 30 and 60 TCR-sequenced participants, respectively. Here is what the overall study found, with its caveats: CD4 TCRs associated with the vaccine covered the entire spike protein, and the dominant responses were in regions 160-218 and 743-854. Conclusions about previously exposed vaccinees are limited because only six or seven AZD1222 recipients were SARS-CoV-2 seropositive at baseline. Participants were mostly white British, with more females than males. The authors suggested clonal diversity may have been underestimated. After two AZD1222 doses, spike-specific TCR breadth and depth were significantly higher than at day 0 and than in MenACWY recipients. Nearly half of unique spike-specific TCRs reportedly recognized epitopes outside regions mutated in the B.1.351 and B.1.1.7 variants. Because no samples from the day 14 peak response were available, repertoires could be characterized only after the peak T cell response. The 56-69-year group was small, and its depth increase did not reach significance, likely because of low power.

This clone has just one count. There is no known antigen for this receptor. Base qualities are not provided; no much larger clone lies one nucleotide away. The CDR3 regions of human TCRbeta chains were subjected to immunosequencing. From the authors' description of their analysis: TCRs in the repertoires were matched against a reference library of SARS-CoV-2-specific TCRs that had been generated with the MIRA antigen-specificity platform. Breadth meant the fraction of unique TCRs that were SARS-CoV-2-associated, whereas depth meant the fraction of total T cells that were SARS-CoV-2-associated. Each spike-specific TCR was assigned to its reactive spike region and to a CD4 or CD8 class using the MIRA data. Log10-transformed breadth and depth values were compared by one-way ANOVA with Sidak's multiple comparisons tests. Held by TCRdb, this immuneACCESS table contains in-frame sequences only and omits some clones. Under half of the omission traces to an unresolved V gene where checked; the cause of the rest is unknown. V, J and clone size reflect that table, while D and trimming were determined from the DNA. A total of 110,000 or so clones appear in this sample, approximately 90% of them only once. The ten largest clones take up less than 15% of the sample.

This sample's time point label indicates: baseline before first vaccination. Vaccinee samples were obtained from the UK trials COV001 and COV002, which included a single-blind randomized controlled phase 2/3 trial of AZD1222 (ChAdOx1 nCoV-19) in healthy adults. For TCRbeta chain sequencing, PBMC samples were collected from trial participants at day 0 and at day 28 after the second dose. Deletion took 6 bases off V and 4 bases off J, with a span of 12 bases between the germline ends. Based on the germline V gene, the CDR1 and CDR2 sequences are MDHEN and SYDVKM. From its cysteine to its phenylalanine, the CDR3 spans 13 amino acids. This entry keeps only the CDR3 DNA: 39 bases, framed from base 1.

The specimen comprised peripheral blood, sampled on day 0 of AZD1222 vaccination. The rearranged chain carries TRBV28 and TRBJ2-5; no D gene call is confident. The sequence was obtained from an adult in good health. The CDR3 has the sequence CASRRNPRETQYF. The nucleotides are TGTGCCAGCAGACGCAACCCGAGAGAGACCCAGTACTTC.